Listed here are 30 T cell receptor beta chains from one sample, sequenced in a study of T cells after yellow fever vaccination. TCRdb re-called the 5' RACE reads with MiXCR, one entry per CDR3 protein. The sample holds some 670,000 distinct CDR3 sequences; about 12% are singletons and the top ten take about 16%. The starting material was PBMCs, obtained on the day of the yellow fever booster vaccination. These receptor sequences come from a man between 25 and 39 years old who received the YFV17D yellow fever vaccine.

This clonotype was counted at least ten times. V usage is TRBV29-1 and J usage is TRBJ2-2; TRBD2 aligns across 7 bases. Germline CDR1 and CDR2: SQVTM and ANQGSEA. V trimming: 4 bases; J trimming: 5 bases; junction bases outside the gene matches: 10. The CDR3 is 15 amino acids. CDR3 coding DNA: TGCAGCGTTGTGGGACTACACGGGGGGACCGGGGAGCTGTTTTTT. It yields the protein CSVVGLHGGTGELFF.

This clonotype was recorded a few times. CDR3 protein: CSVGENRGGYGYTF. The CDR3, as DNA: TGCAGCGTTGGAGAAAACAGGGGAGGCTATGGCTACACCTTC. The rearrangement uses TRBV29-1 and TRBJ1-2, with 7 bases matching TRBD1. The ends lost 4 bases at V and 4 bases at J; junction bases unmatched: 9. The CDR3 has 14 amino acids. Germline V lookup: CDR1 SQVTM, CDR2 ANQGSEA.

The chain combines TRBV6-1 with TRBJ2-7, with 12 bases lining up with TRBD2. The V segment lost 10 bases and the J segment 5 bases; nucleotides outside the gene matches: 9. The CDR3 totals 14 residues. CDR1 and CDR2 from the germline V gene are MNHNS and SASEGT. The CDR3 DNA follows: TGTGCCACCGCGAGACTAGCGGGAGTAGACGAGCAGTACTTC. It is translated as CATARLAGVDEQYF.

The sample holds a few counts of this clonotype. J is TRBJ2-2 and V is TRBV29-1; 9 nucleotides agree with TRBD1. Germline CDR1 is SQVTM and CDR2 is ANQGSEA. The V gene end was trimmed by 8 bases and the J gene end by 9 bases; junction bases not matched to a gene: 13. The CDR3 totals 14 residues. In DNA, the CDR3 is TGCAGCTCCGGGACAGGGCGGGGGTCTAGGGAGCTGTTTTTT. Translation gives CSSGTGRGSRELFF.

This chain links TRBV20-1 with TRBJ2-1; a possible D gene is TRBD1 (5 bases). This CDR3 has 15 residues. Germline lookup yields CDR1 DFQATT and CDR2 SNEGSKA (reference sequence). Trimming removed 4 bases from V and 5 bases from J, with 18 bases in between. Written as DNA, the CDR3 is TGCAGTGCTAACTTAGGAACGAAGACAGACAATGAGCAGTTCTTC. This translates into CSANLGTKTDNEQFF.

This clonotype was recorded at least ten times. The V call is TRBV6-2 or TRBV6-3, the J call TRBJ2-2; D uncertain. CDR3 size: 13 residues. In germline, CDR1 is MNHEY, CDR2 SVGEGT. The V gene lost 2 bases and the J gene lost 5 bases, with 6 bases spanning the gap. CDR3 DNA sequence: TGTGCCAGCAGTTACGGGGTTACCGGGGAGCTGTTTTTT. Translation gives CASSYGVTGELFF.

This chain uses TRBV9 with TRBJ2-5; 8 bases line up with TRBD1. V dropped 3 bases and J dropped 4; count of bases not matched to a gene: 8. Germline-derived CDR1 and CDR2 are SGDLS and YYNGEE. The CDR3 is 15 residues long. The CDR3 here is CASSERTGWTETQYF. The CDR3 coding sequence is TGTGCCAGCAGCGAAAGGACAGGGTGGACAGAGACCCAGTACTTC.

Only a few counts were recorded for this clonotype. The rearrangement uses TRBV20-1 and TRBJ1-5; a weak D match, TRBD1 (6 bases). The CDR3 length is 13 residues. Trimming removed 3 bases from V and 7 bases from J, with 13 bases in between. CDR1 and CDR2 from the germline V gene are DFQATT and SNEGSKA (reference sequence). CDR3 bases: TGCAGTGCTAGGGTGGGGGCTGGGCAGCCCCAGCATTTT. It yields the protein CSARVGAGQPQHF.

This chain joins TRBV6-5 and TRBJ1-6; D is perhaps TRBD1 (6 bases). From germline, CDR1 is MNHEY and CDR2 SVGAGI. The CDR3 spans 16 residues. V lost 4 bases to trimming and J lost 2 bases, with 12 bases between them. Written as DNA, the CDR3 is TGTGCCAGCAGTTCTCAAGACAGGACCTATAATTCACCCCTCCACTTT. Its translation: CASSSQDRTYNSPLHF.

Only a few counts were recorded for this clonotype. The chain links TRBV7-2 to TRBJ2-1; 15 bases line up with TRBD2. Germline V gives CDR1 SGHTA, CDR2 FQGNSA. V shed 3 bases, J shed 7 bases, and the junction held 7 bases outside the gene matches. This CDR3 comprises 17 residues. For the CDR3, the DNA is TGTGCCAGCAGCTTCCTCGGACTAGCGGGAGGGATGAATGAGCAGTTCTTC. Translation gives CASSFLGLAGGMNEQFF.

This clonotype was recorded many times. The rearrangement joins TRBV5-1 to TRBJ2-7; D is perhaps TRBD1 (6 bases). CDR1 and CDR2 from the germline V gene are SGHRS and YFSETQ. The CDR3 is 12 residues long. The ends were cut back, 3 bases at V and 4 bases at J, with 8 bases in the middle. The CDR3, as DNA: TGCGCCAGCAGCTACCAGGGGTACGAGCAGTACTTC. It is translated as CASSYQGYEQYF.

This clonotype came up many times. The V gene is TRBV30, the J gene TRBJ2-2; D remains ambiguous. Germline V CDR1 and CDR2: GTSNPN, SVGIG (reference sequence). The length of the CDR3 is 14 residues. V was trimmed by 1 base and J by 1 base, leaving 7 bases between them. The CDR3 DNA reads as TGTGCCTGGAGTGAACTGGAGAACACCGGGGAGCTGTTTTTT. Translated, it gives CAWSELENTGELFF.

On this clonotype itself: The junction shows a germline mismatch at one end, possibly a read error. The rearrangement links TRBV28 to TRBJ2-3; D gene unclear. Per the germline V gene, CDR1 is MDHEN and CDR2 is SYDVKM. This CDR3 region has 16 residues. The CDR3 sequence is CALTSWAMASTDPQYF. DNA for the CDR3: TGTGCCTTAACCTCCTGGGCGATGGCGAGCACAGATCCGCAGTATTTT.

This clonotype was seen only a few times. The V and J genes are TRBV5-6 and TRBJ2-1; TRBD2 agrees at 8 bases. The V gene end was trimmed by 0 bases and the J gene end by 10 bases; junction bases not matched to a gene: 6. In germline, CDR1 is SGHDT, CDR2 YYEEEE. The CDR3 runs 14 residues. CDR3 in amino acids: CASSLGTSNREQFF. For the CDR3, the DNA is TGTGCCAGCAGCTTGGGGACTAGCAATCGAGAGCAGTTCTTC.

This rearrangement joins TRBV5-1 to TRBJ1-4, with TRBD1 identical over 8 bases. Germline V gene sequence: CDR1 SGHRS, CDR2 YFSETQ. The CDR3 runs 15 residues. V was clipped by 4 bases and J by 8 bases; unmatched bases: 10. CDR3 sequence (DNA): TGCGCCAGCAGCACGGGGACAGGAGGTCAAGAAAAACTGTTTTTT. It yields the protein CASSTGTGGQEKLFF.

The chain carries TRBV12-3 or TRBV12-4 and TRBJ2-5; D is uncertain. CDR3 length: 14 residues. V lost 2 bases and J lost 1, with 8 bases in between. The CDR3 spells CASSLKTSQETQYF. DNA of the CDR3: TGTGCCAGCAGTTTAAAAACATCCCAAGAGACCCAGTACTTC.

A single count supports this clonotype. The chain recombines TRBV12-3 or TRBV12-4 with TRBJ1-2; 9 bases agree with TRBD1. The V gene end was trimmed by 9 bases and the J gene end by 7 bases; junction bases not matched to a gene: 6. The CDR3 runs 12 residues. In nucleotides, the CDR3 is TGTGCCAGTGGCGGGACAGGGTCTGGCTACACCTTC. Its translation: CASGGTGSGYTF.

The CDR3, as DNA: TGTGCCAGCAGTTACGCGGTAGCAGGTGAGCAGTTCTTC. This sequence encodes CASSYAVAGEQFF. This chain uses TRBV6-2 or TRBV6-3 with TRBJ2-1; D unresolved. Trimming took off 2 bases at V and 9 bases at J, with 11 bases between the two ends. The germline gives CDR1 MNHEY, CDR2 SVGEGT. This CDR3 contains 13 residues.

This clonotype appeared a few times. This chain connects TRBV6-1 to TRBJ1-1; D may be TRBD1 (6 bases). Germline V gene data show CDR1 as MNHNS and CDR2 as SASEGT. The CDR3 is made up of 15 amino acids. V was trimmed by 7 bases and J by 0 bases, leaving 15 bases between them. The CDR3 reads CASMRDTNMNTEAFF. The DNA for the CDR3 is TGTGCCAGCATGAGGGACACGAACATGAACACTGAAGCTTTCTTT.

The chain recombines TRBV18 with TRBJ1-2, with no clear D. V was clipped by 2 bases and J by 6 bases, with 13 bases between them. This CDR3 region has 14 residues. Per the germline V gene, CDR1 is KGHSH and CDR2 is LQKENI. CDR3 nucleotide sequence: TGTGCCAGCTCACCAGACAACCCCGGGGATGGCTACACCTTC. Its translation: CASSPDNPGDGYTF.

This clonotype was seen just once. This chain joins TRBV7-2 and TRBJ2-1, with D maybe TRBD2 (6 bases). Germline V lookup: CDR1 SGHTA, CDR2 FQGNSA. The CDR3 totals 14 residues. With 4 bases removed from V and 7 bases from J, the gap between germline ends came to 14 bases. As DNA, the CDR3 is TGTGCCAGCAGCTCCCGGTGGGGGGAGAATGAGCAGTTCTTC. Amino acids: CASSSRWGENEQFF. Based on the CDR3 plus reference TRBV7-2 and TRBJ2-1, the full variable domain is GAGVSQSPSNKVTEKGKDVELRCDPISGHTALYWYRQSLGQGLEFLIYFQGNSAPDKSGLPSDRFSAERTGGSVSTLTIQRTQQEDSAVYLCASSSRWGENEQFFGPGTRLTVL.

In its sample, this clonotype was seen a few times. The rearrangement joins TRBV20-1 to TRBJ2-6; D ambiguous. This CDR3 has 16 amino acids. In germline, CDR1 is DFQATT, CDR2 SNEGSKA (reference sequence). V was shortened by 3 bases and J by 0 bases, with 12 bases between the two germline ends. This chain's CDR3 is CSASGGRNSGANVLTF. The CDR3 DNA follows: TGCAGTGCTAGTGGTGGACGGAACTCTGGGGCCAACGTCCTGACTTTC.

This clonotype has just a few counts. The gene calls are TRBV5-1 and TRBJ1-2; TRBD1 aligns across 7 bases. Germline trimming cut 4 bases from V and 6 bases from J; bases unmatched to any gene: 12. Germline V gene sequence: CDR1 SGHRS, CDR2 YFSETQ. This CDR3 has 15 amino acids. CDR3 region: CASSGRNQGVDGYTF. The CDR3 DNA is TGCGCCAGCAGCGGCAGGAACCAGGGGGTAGATGGCTACACCTTC.

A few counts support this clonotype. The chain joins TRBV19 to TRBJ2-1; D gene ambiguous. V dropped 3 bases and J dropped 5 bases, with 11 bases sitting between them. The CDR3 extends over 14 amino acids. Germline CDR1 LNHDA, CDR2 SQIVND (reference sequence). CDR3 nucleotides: TGTGCCAGTAGTATCTATTCGAGAGACAATGAGCAGTTCTTC. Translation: CASSIYSRDNEQFF. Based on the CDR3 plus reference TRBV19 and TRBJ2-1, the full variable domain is DGGITQSPKYLFRKEGQNVTLSCEQNLNHDAMYWYRQDPGQGLRLIYYSQIVNDFQKGDIAEGYSVSREKKESFPLTVTSAQKNPTAFYLCASSIYSRDNEQFFGPGTRLTVL.

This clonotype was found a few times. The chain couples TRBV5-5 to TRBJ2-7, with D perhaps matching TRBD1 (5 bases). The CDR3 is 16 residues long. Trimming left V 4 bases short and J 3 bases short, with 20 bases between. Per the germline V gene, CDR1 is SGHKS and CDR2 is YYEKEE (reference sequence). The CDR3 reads CASSRDGQEVGYEQYF. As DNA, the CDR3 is TGTGCCAGCAGCCGAGACGGACAAGAGGTAGGCTACGAGCAGTACTTC.

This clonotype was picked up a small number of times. For the CDR3, the DNA is TGCAGTGCCATAGCCGGGACAGGGCTAAGAAAACTGTTTTTT. Translating it yields CSAIAGTGLRKLFF. The genes are TRBV20-1 and TRBJ1-4; TRBD1 matches 9 bases. The V and J ends lost 6 bases and 10 bases, in that order; junction bases with no gene match: 12. The CDR3 covers 14 residues. Germline loops: CDR1 DFQATT, CDR2 SNEGSKA (reference sequence).

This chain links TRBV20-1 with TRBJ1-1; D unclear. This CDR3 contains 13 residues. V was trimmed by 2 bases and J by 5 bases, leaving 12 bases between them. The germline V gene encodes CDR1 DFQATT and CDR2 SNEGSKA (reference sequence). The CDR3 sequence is CSARKTLGTEAFF. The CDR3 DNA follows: TGCAGTGCTAGAAAAACATTGGGGACTGAAGCTTTCTTT.

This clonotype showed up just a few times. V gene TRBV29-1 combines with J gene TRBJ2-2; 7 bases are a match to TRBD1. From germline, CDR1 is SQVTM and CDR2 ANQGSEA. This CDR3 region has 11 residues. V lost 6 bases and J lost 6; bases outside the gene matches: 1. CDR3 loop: CSVTGAGELFF. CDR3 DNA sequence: TGCAGCGTAACAGGGGCCGGGGAGCTGTTTTTT.

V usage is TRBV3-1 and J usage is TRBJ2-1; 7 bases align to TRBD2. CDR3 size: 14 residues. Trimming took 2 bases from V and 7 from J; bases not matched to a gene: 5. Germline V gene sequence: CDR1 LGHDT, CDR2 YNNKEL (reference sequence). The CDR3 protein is CASSQLVGRNEQFF. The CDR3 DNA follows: TGTGCCAGCAGCCAACTTGTCGGGAGGAATGAGCAGTTCTTC.

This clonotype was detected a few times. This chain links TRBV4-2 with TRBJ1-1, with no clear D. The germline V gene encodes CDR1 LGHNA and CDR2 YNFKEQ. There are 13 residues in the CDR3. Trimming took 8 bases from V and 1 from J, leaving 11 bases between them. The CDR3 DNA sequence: TGTGCCAGCTCAGTCTTCCCGAACACTGAAGCTTTCTTT. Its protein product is CASSVFPNTEAFF.